The sequence of this TCR beta chain was determined in a study of blood T cell repertoires in COVID-19. Study-level information: Researchers got acute and convalescent COVID-19 samples from the United States, Italy and Spain. T cells, B-cell-depleted T cells, or PBMCs provided the cDNA or gDNA that served as material.

Authors' processing steps: It was from reference gene primer amplification that nucleated cell counts were estimated. Sequencing used immunoSEQ multiplex PCR; TCRdb keeps in-frame clones, though not all of them. Clonal size and the V and J genes are those of that table, whereas D and trimming came from the DNA. This sample has 85,000 to 100,000 clones; over 70% occur once, and the top ten carry about 8.1%. This CDR3 comprises 14 residues. J gave up 4 bases and V 8 bases, and 5 bases lay outside the gene matches. Germline CDR1 and CDR2: MGHDK and SYGVNS. The sequencing sample was made of peripheral blood. This sequence was found in a man aged 50 to 59 who had recovered from COVID-19. The rearrangement joins TRBV25-1 to TRBJ2-1; the match to TRBD2 covers 10 bases. CDR3 coding DNA: TGTGCCAGCCAACCGACTAGCGGGTACAATGAGCAGTTCTTC. The encoded protein is CASQPTSGYNEQFF.